This T cell receptor (beta chain) was retrieved from a study of T cell clones after liver transplantation. Sequencing was performed with immunoSEQ multiplex PCR; in TCRdb, only in-frame clones are kept and a portion is missing. The sample holds around 120,000 clones; 90% are singletons and the top ten take more than 0.8%. The germline V gene encodes CDR1 SGHDT and CDR2 YYEEEE. V gave up 2 bases and J gave up 1 base, with 3 bases separating them. The CDR3 loop spans 13 amino acids. The chain links TRBV5-6 to TRBJ1-4; D not resolved. The sequenced sample was CD4+ T cells from blood, obtained 12 months after liver transplant. The sequence came from a human patient who received a liver transplant. These T cells may partly come from the graft donor. The CDR3 here is CASSFGTNEKLFF. The CDR3 DNA is TGTGCCAGCAGCTTCGGAACTAATGAAAAACTGTTTTTT.